This T cell receptor beta chain was recorded in a study of control samples from healthy donors and cancer patients. V gave up 6 bases and J gave up 0 bases; unmatched junction bases: 12. The CDR3 has 18 amino acids. Germline loops: CDR1 LGHNT, CDR2 FRNRAP. Repertoires were generated with immunoSEQ multiplex PCR, while TCRdb's copy carries only in-frame clones and drops some. This table lists under 200,000 clones. V and J are TRBV12-5 and TRBJ2-1; TRBD1 matches 9 bases. The sequenced sample consisted of blood. The source of this sequence is a woman in her thirties in good health. CDR3 in amino acids: CASGLPRTGAISYNEQFF. CDR3 coding DNA: TGTGCTAGTGGGCTCCCCAGGACAGGGGCCATCTCCTACAATGAGCAGTTCTTC.